Each of the 10 T cell receptor beta chains below was sequenced from the same sample in a study of cytomegalovirus exposure and HLA in healthy donors. Researchers ran the PCR with 60 Vbeta and 13 Jbeta primers. Assay: immunoSEQ multiplex PCR; the TCRdb copy retains only in-frame clones and omits some. The table shows 200,000 or so clones, with approximately 80% occurring only once. Material for sequencing was PBMCs. The source of these receptors is a boy aged 2 to 9 in good health and CMV-seronegative.

The chain carries TRBV19 and TRBJ2-5; TRBD1 matches at 10 bases. Trimming cost V 11 bases and J 4 bases; bases outside gene matches: 7. The CDR3 is 13 residues long. CDR1 LNHDA and CDR2 SQIVND come from the germline V gene (reference sequence). CDR3 sequence (DNA): TGTGCCTCCCGACAGGGGGCGGGAGAGACCCAGTACTTC. Translating it yields CASRQGAGETQYF.

The chain joins TRBV6-5 to TRBJ1-2; weak D call: TRBD1 (6 bases). This CDR3 is built from 16 residues. The ends were cut back, 2 bases at V and 4 bases at J, with 17 bases in the middle. CDR1 and CDR2 (germline): MNHEY, SVGAGI. The CDR3 region is CASSYDQGSISYGYTF. The CDR3 DNA is TGTGCCAGCAGTTACGACCAGGGGAGCATTTCCTATGGCTACACCTTC.

The chain links TRBV9 to TRBJ1-6; TRBD1 matches at 7 bases. The length of the CDR3 is 16 residues. V shed 3 bases and J 7 bases; nucleotides not matched to a gene: 10. The germline CDR1 and CDR2 sequences are SGDLS and YYNGEE. CDR3 residues: CASSESRQGGNSPLHF. The DNA for the CDR3 is TGTGCCAGCAGCGAATCGAGACAGGGTGGGAATTCACCCCTCCACTTT.

The rearrangement joins TRBV7-9 to TRBJ1-1; 7 nucleotides agree with TRBD1. From germline, CDR1 is SEHNR and CDR2 FQNEAQ (reference sequence). The CDR3 has 13 residues. The J segment lost 5 bases and the V segment lost 5 bases, leaving 5 bases of the junction unmatched. The CDR3 DNA reads TGTGCCAGCAGCAAACAGGGGAGGACTGAAGCTTTCTTT. Amino acids: CASSKQGRTEAFF.

The rearrangement links TRBV10-2 to TRBJ2-2; TRBD2 agrees at 10 bases. V was pared by 4 bases and J by 4 bases, with 3 bases of the junction left unmatched. The V gene's germline CDR1 is WSHSY and CDR2 SAAADI. This CDR3 is built from 15 residues. In DNA, the CDR3 is TGCGCCAGCAGTGCAGCGGGGGGGCGCACCGGGGAGCTGTTTTTT. The encoded protein is CASSAAGGRTGELFF.

The J gene is TRBJ1-1, the V gene TRBV30, with D possibly TRBD1 on 5 matching bases. V was clipped by 0 bases and J by 0 bases, with 8 bases between them. The CDR3 is made up of 14 amino acids. Per germline, CDR1 GTSNPN and CDR2 SVGIG (reference sequence). CDR3 region: CAWSVTGLNTEAFF. CDR3 nucleotide sequence: TGTGCCTGGAGTGTTACAGGACTGAACACTGAAGCTTTCTTT. The whole variable domain, filled in from reference TRBV30 and TRBJ1-1, reads SQTIHQWPATLVQPVGSPLSLECTVEGTSNPNLYWYRQAAGRGLQLLFYSVGIGQISSEVPQNLSASRPQDRQFILSSKKLLLSDSGFYLCAWSVTGLNTEAFFGQGTRLTVV.

The rearrangement joins TRBV15 to TRBJ1-2; possible D gene TRBD1, 6 bases. Germline V gene data show CDR1 as LNHNV and CDR2 as YYDKDF (reference sequence). V lost 3 bases and J 0 bases, leaving 17 bases between the germline ends. The CDR3 totals 17 residues. This CDR3 is CATSSLDTTGSNYGYTF. The CDR3, as DNA: TGTGCCACCAGCAGCCTAGATACGACAGGATCTAACTATGGCTACACCTTC.

Only one count was recorded for this clone. V gene TRBV6-1 combines with J gene TRBJ1-2, with TRBD1 matching 7 bases. The CDR3 length is 16 residues. Losses at the gene ends were 1 base for V and 5 bases for J; bases not matched to a gene: 10. Per germline, CDR1 MNHNS and CDR2 SASEGT. The CDR3 coding sequence is TGTGCCAGCAGTGAAGTCCTGAGCAGGGGGGAGTATGGCTACACCTTC. Protein: CASSEVLSRGEYGYTF.

The table lists this clone with a count of one. This chain connects TRBV2 to TRBJ1-1; tentative D call: TRBD1 (5 bases). V was trimmed by 6 bases and J by 1 base, leaving 18 bases between them. The CDR3 runs 16 residues. Germline V gives CDR1 SNHLY, CDR2 FYNNEI. The CDR3, as DNA: TGTGCCAGCAGGGGGGGGAGGGACGCCGCGAACACTGAAGCTTTCTTT. Translated: CASRGGRDAANTEAFF.

The rearrangement links TRBV27 to TRBJ1-4; D may be TRBD1 (5 bases). The CDR3 is made up of 14 amino acids. CDR1 and CDR2 from the germline V gene are MNHEY and SMNVEV (reference sequence). Trimming took off 5 bases at V and 3 bases at J, with 10 bases between the two ends. CDR3 nucleotides: TGTGCCAGCAGTCCCAGACAGCCTAATGAAAAACTGTTTTTT. It translates to CASSPRQPNEKLFF.